This is a list of T cell receptor beta chains from one sample in a study of blood T cell repertoires in COVID-19. The repertoire was sequenced with immunoSEQ multiplex PCR; TCRdb's copy has only in-frame clones and lacks some. This table has under 350,000 clones, 80% to 90% appearing once. The sequenced sample consisted of peripheral blood. These receptors were obtained from a man in his forties or fifties with acute or convalescent COVID-19. Both conserved end residues are part of each CDR3. Expanded clones are given a class, and other clones once, few, many or no size at all.

v_gene	j_gene	abundance	CDR3aa
TRBV12-3/TRBV12-4	TRBJ1-2	-	CASKGSFGYGYTF
TRBV18	TRBJ2-1	-	CASSPLSSYNEQFF
TRBV7-2	TRBJ1-3	few	CASSLGTGVGNTIYF
TRBV19	TRBJ1-6	-	CATKKAHNSPLHF
TRBV7-2	TRBJ2-3	once	CASSLAGYPTDTQYF
TRBV29-1	TRBJ2-2	-	CSVDPDITGELFF
TRBV5-4	TRBJ1-1	-	CASRPDRANTEAFF
TRBV21-1	TRBJ2-7	few	CARSSGTAYEQYF
TRBV6-1	TRBJ1-1	-	CASSDRDRGKSFF
TRBV27	TRBJ2-2	-	CASSRVLGNTGELFF
TRBV29-1	TRBJ2-1	-	CSAKERGHEQFF
TRBV7-9	TRBJ2-7	-	CASSIQELGQYF
TRBV30	TRBJ2-7	-	CACTGFNEQYF
TRBV2	TRBJ2-3	-	CASSDSIAGGLPDTQYF
TRBV19	TRBJ1-2	-	CASGTGGGYTF
TRBV10-1	TRBJ2-2	-	CASSARRDGELFF
TRBV7-2	TRBJ2-1	-	CASSSPGLGILQQFF
TRBV5-6	TRBJ2-5	-	CASSSLNGETQYF
TRBV19	TRBJ1-5	-	CASSAIGTGTPKLPQHF
TRBV5-1	TRBJ2-1	-	CASSWAGTGSYNEQFF
TRBV11-2	TRBJ2-1	-	CASSNQRGVGEQFF
TRBV2	TRBJ2-7	once	CASRGQGWSYEQYF
TRBV19	TRBJ1-6	-	CASRWRDRGSPLHF
TRBV5-6	TRBJ2-7	-	CASSFGTGRYEQYF
TRBV2	TRBJ1-2	-	CASRRGDYGYTF
TRBV29-1	TRBJ1-2	-	CSPGGDYGYTF
TRBV10-1	TRBJ1-1	-	CASSGDSGKAFF
TRBV12-5	TRBJ1-4	-	CASGLQGAGNEKLFF
TRBV6-5	TRBJ2-1	-	CATGQGRNEQFF
TRBV29-1	TRBJ1-3	-	CSVETGMNTIYF
TRBV9	TRBJ2-1	-	CASSVGPGAYNEQFF
TRBV5-6	TRBJ2-2	-	CASSFGTGELFF
TRBV9	TRBJ2-3	-	CASSVGVSTDTQYF
TRBV2	TRBJ1-5	-	CASREGQLGGNQPQHF
TRBV11-2	TRBJ1-2	-	CASSLGQGPPIANYGYTF
TRBV2	TRBJ2-1	-	CASSDGAYNEQFF
TRBV30	TRBJ1-3	-	CAWRQGTGNTIYF
TRBV5-8	TRBJ2-7	-	CASSPIWTVMVYEQYF
TRBV5-6	TRBJ1-5	-	CASSPGLSNQPQHF
TRBV29-1	TRBJ2-7	-	CSVERRGNRDEQYF
TRBV6-5	TRBJ1-2	-	CATSEGGAYPGYTF
TRBV24-1	TRBJ2-3	-	CATSDPSGDKATDTQYF
TRBV19	TRBJ1-5	few	CASSPDRPEPQHF
TRBV6-5	TRBJ2-7	once	CASRSRGDEQYF
TRBV2	TRBJ2-7	-	CASSDRGGPPHEQYF
TRBV11-2	TRBJ2-7	-	CASRMSSGSYEQYF
TRBV5-5	TRBJ2-7	-	CASSLGSTGQGYEQYF
TRBV24-1	TRBJ1-3	-	CATSDLQGNTIYF